Each of the 25 T cell receptor beta chains below was sequenced from the same sample in a study of cytomegalovirus exposure and HLA in healthy donors. This PCR relied on a set of 60 Vbeta primers and 13 Jbeta primers. Profiling relied on immunoSEQ multiplex PCR, and the TCRdb table lists in-frame clones only, not all of them. This sample yields under 150,000 clones, of which over 70% are seen a single time; less than 2% belongs to the top ten. The sequenced sample consisted of PBMCs. These receptors all come from a woman between 18 and 29 years old in good health and CMV-seronegative.

V and J are TRBV6-5 and TRBJ1-1; D uncertain. Trimming took 6 bases from V and 0 from J, leaving 8 bases between them. Germline V lookup: CDR1 MNHEY, CDR2 SVGAGI. The CDR3 spans 13 residues. CDR3 bases: TGTGCCAGCAGCTGGGAGATGAACACTGAAGCTTTCTTT. It encodes CASSWEMNTEAFF.

The chain employs TRBV7-2 and TRBJ1-1; D might be TRBD1 (5 bases). The V end was cut by 6 bases, the J end by 8 bases, with 19 bases between. Germline lookup yields CDR1 SGHTA and CDR2 FQGNSA. This CDR3 region has 14 residues. CDR3 in amino acids: CASSLQPGGLEAFF. CDR3 DNA: TGTGCCAGCAGTCTCCAACCCGGGGGTCTGGAAGCTTTCTTT.

The CDR3 loop reads CASSYSSRTRKTEAFF. CDR3 sequence (DNA): TGTGCCAGCAGTTACTCGTCCCGGACACGAAAGACTGAAGCTTTCTTT. This rearrangement joins TRBV6-5 to TRBJ1-1; weak D call: TRBD1 (5 bases). Germline CDR1 is MNHEY and CDR2 is SVGAGI. Trimming removed 0 bases at V and 5 bases at J, with 16 bases between. The CDR3 is 16 residues long.

The sample holds a few counts of this clone. V usage is TRBV29-1 and J usage is TRBJ2-1, with a tentative D call TRBD2 (6 bases). This CDR3 spans 16 amino acids. Germline V gene data show CDR1 as SQVTM and CDR2 as ANQGSEA. V was clipped by 6 bases and J by 4 bases, with 22 bases between them. In DNA, the CDR3 is TGCAGCGTCCCCCGAACCGGGACGGGGGTATACAATGAGCAGTTCTTC. It yields the protein CSVPRTGTGVYNEQFF.

V gene TRBV7-9 combines with J gene TRBJ2-1; perhaps TRBD2 as D (5 bases). Germline V gene lookup returns CDR1 SEHNR and CDR2 FQNEAQ (reference sequence). The CDR3 is 12 residues long. V was pared by 6 bases and J by 7 bases, with 10 bases between. CDR3 sequence reads: CASSLGANEQFF. CDR3 DNA: TGTGCCAGCAGTTTGGGAGCTAATGAGCAGTTCTTC.

The rearrangement uses TRBV6-5 and TRBJ2-4; 9 bases line up with TRBD1. V was clipped by 6 bases and J by 1 base; unmatched bases: 4. Germline CDR1 reads MNHEY; CDR2 reads SVGAGI. This CDR3 comprises 15 residues. Here the CDR3 reads CASRGTGMAKNIQYF. In DNA form, the CDR3 reads TGTGCCAGCAGGGGGACAGGGATGGCCAAAAACATTCAGTACTTC.

The chain carries TRBV27 and TRBJ1-2, with D maybe TRBD1 (5 bases). The CDR3 length is 14 residues. The V gene's germline CDR1 is MNHEY and CDR2 SMNVEV (reference sequence). V was pared by 4 bases and J by 4 bases, with 13 bases between. The CDR3 bases are TGTGCCAGCAGTTCTCGCGCGGGGCCCTATGGCTACACCTTC. It is translated as CASSSRAGPYGYTF.

This chain joins TRBV6-5 and TRBJ2-7; 9 nucleotides agree with TRBD2. V gave up 5 bases and J gave up 4 bases; unmatched junction bases: 9. CDR3 length: 15 residues. The germline V gene encodes CDR1 MNHEY and CDR2 SVGAGI. CDR3 in DNA: TGTGCCAGCAGTCTGCGGGAGGGCGAGGGTTACGAGCAGTACTTC. This codes for CASSLREGEGYEQYF.

V and J are TRBV5-6 and TRBJ2-3; a possible D gene is TRBD2 (6 bases). The CDR3 contains 14 residues. Germline CDR1 SGHDT, CDR2 YYEEEE. Trimming pared 3 bases from V and 9 bases from J, leaving 17 bases between. The CDR3 nucleotides read TGTGCCAGCAGCTCCCGGGGACTGCAGGAAACGCAGTATTTT. It yields the protein CASSSRGLQETQYF.

The chain has TRBV7-9 and TRBJ1-1, with D possibly being TRBD1 (6 bases). V lost 1 base and J 1 base, leaving 7 bases between the germline ends. The germline gives CDR1 SEHNR, CDR2 FQNEAQ (reference sequence). CDR3 length equals 14 residues. CDR3 in amino acids: CASSLVGANTEAFF. CDR3 DNA sequence: TGTGCCAGCAGCTTAGTGGGGGCGAACACTGAAGCTTTCTTT.

This clone was seen only once. This rearrangement joins TRBV11-2 to TRBJ1-1; no reliable D call. The CDR3 totals 12 residues. Germline V gene data show CDR1 as SGHAT and CDR2 as FQNNGV. V gave up 5 bases and J gave up 5 bases, with 9 bases separating them. DNA for the CDR3: TGTGCCAGCAGCCCCAGGTTTACTGAAGCTTTCTTT. Translating it yields CASSPRFTEAFF.

This chain links TRBV11-2 with TRBJ2-3; 8 nucleotides agree with TRBD1. The CDR3 is made up of 15 amino acids. Germline lookup yields CDR1 SGHAT and CDR2 FQNNGV. The junction had 3 bases not matched to a gene; V was cut back by 1 base and J by 3 bases. The DNA of the CDR3 is TGTGCCAGCAGCTTAGGACAGGGGACTACAGATACGCAGTATTTT. It specifies CASSLGQGTTDTQYF.

Written as DNA, the CDR3 is TGTGCCAGCCTGGAGAGAGTACGGGACAGGGTTCTAGATGAGCAGTTCTTC. This codes for CASLERVRDRVLDEQFF. The rearrangement links TRBV28 to TRBJ2-1; TRBD1 matches at 9 bases. V lost 8 bases to trimming and J lost 8 bases; unmatched junction nucleotides: 19. This CDR3 is 17 amino acids long. Germline-derived CDR1 and CDR2 are MDHEN and SYDVKM.

This rearrangement joins TRBV4-1 to TRBJ2-3; possibly TRBD1 for D (5 bases). This CDR3 is built from 13 residues. The germline V gene encodes CDR1 MGHRA and CDR2 YSYEKL. V shed 2 bases and J shed 5 bases, with 8 bases lying between them. CDR3 amino acids: CASSQPRGDTQYF. DNA of the CDR3: TGCGCCAGCAGCCAACCTAGGGGAGATACGCAGTATTTT.

The genes are TRBV2 and TRBJ2-3, with 12 positions matching TRBD2. The germline V gene has CDR1 SNHLY and CDR2 FYNNEI. CDR3 length equals 14 residues. J gave up 5 bases and V 7 bases, and 4 bases lay outside the gene matches. CDR3 bases: TGTGCCAGCACCACTAGCGGGAGGCTAGATACGCAGTATTTT. Translating gives CASTTSGRLDTQYF.

The chain employs TRBV19 and TRBJ2-5, with 13 bases lining up with TRBD2. J gave up 4 bases and V 5 bases, and 4 bases lay outside the gene matches. This CDR3 is 15 amino acids long. Germline values: CDR1 LNHDA, CDR2 SQIVND (reference sequence). CDR3 protein: CASSPGLAGRETQYF. Written as DNA, the CDR3 is TGTGCCAGTAGTCCGGGACTAGCGGGACGAGAGACCCAGTACTTC.

The chain recombines TRBV9 with TRBJ1-1, with D possibly being TRBD1 (6 bases). The V gene lost 2 bases and the J gene lost 1 base, with 15 bases spanning the gap. Germline assignment: CDR1 SGDLS and CDR2 YYNGEE. The CDR3 runs to 16 residues. The CDR3 spells CASSVGGGGRNTEAFF. The DNA of the CDR3 is TGTGCCAGCAGCGTTGGGGGCGGGGGCAGGAACACTGAAGCTTTCTTT.

The chain links TRBV6-1 to TRBJ2-7; D is undetermined. Germline-derived CDR1 and CDR2 are MNHNS and SASEGT. The CDR3 has 13 residues. V was pared by 2 bases and J by 2 bases, with 7 bases between. CDR3 nucleotides: TGTGCCAGCAGTGAACTACCCCCCTACGAGCAGTACTTC. This encodes CASSELPPYEQYF.

The J gene is TRBJ2-7, the V gene TRBV7-6, with a possible D match to TRBD2 (5 bases). Germline V gene lookup returns CDR1 SGHVS and CDR2 FNYEAQ. The V end was cut by 0 bases, the J end by 4 bases, with 7 bases between. This CDR3 has 13 residues. In DNA form, the CDR3 reads TGTGCCAGCAGCTTAGCAGCGGATTACGAGCAGTACTTC. It encodes CASSLAADYEQYF.

V is TRBV5-6 and J is TRBJ1-3; maybe TRBD1 (6 bases). In germline, CDR1 is SGHDT, CDR2 YYEEEE. The CDR3 covers 15 residues. V lost 4 bases and J 2 bases, leaving 13 bases between the germline ends. The CDR3 DNA reads TGTGCCAGCAGCGGCAGGGGTCCCCCTGGAAACACCATATATTTT. It translates to CASSGRGPPGNTIYF.

The chain combines TRBV30 with TRBJ1-2, with unresolved D. The germline V gene has CDR1 GTSNPN and CDR2 SVGIG (reference sequence). V was trimmed by 4 bases and J by 4 bases, leaving 10 bases between them. The CDR3 extends over 12 amino acids. The CDR3 nucleotides are TGTGCCTGGACCCGCCCCGGCTATGGCTACACCTTC. It specifies CAWTRPGYGYTF.

The CDR3 spells CAWGRDSLQPQHF. DNA for the CDR3: TGTGCCTGGGGGCGAGACAGTCTCCAGCCCCAGCATTTT. This chain links TRBV30 with TRBJ1-5; possibly TRBD1 for D (5 bases). Trimming removed 5 bases at V and 7 bases at J, with 15 bases between. CDR3 length: 13 residues. CDR1 is GTSNPN and CDR2 is SVGIG in the germline V gene (reference sequence).

With respect to this clone: Other DNA sequences in this sample translate to the same CDR3. The chain uses TRBV29-1 and TRBJ2-1, with D possibly TRBD2 on 7 matching bases. The CDR3 totals 15 residues. Trimming took 3 bases from V and 8 from J, leaving 20 bases between them. Germline lookup yields CDR1 SQVTM and CDR2 ANQGSEA. CDR3 residues: CSVDVRGLGVDEQFF. The CDR3 DNA sequence: TGCAGCGTTGACGTGCGGGGGCTGGGTGTCGATGAGCAGTTCTTC.

CDR3 DNA: TGTGCCAGCAGCGTAGTACAGCGGAGCCCACCAACGGTTTACTTC. It encodes CASSVVQRSPPTVYF. The V gene is TRBV9, the J gene TRBJ2-7; D is possibly TRBD2 (5 bases). The CDR3 length is 15 residues. V lost 0 bases to trimming and J lost 13 bases, with 23 bases between them. The V gene's germline CDR1 is SGDLS and CDR2 YYNGEE.

The DNA for the CDR3 is TGCGCCAGCAGCTTGTCCGGGACAGGGATCACTGAAGCTTTCTTT. Residues: CASSLSGTGITEAFF. This sequence joins TRBV5-1 and TRBJ1-1; TRBD1 agrees at 9 bases. Germline values: CDR1 SGHRS, CDR2 YFSETQ. Trimming took 1 base from V and 4 from J; bases not matched to a gene: 5. This CDR3 is built from 15 residues. Using reference TRBV5-1 and TRBJ1-1 for the parts outside the CDR3, the full variable domain is KAGVTQTPRYLIKTRGQQVTLSCSPISGHRSVSWYQQTPGQGLQFLFEYFSETQRNKGNFPGRFSGRQFSNSRSEMNVSTLELGDSALYLCASSLSGTGITEAFFGQGTRLTVV.